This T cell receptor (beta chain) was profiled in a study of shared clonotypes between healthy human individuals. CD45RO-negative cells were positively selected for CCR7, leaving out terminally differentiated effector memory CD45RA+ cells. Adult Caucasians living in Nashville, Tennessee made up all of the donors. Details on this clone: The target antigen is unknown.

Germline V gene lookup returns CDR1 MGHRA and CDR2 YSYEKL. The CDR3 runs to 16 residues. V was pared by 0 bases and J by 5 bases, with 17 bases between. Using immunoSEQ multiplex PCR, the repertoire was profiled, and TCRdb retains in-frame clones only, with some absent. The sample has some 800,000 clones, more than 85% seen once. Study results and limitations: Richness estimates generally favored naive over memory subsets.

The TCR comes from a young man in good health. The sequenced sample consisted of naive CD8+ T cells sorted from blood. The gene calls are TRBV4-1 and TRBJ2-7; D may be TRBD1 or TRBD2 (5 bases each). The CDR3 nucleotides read TGCGCCAGCAGCCAAGAGGGACCCCCGGCTCGGCACGAGCAGTACTTC. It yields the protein CASSQEGPPARHEQYF.